The rows below give T cell receptor beta chains drawn from one sample of a study of regulatory T cells in long-lasting Graves disease. MiXCR, run by TCRdb on the multiplex PCR reads, gives a single entry per CDR3 protein. The sample yields roughly 500,000 distinct CDR3 sequences, roughly 13% seen once. These sequences were also reported in another study, on T cells in Graves' hyperthyroidism and ophthalmopathy.

The starting material was peripheral blood mononuclear cells (PBMCs), obtained at new diagnosis, from a patient treated with antithyroid drugs. These receptors were collected from a man aged 25-45 years with Graves disease. CDR3s include the opening cysteine and the closing phenylalanine or tryptophan. A D gene is named only where the DNA matches it firmly. Clone size appears in some rows only: once, few, many, or a class for an expanded clone.

CASSLFGVNGQPQHF	TGTGCCAGCAGTTTATTTGGGGTCAATGGTCAGCCCCAGCATTTT	TRBV12-3/TRBV12-4	TRBJ1-5	.	many
CASSLVSSGMLGTQYF	TGTGCCAGCAGCTTAGTCTCTAGCGGGATGTTGGGGACCCAGTACTTC	TRBV5-4	TRBJ2-5	TRBD2	.
CASSPMGAGGRNEQFF	TGTGCCAGCAGCCCTATGGGAGCGGGAGGTAGGAATGAGCAGTTCTTC	TRBV6-1	TRBJ2-1	TRBD2	many
CASSLFGQGSGNTIYF	TGTGCCAGCAGCTTATTCGGCCAGGGCTCTGGAAACACCATATATTTT	TRBV7-3	TRBJ1-3	.	few
CASSLGGQQEKLFF	TGCGCCAGCAGCTTGGGGGGGCAACAGGAAAAACTGTTTTTT	TRBV5-1	TRBJ1-4	.	many
CASSPHPGTVFETQYF	TGTGCCAGCAGCCCTCATCCCGGGACAGTTTTCGAGACCCAGTACTTC	TRBV7-9	TRBJ2-5	TRBD1	many
CASSYGPLSTEAFF	TGTGCCAGCAGTTACGGGCCCCTTAGCACTGAAGCTTTCTTT	TRBV6-5	TRBJ1-1	.	.
CSARDPPGGGASTDTQYF	TGCAGTGCTAGAGACCCGCCGGGGGGAGGGGCCTCCACAGATACGCAGTATTTT	TRBV20-1	TRBJ2-3	TRBD2	.
CASSGDSKNIQYF	TGTGCCAGCAGTGGGGACTCCAAAAACATTCAGTACTTC	TRBV28	TRBJ2-4	.	many
CARQRGETQYF	TGTGCCCGCCAGAGGGGGGAGACCCAGTACTTC	TRBV30	TRBJ2-5	.	many
CASRRGGAAYEQYF	TGTGCCAGCAGACGTGGCGGGGCGGCCTACGAGCAGTACTTC	TRBV11-2	TRBJ2-7	.	.
CSAPTQGAGGYTF	TGCAGTGCTCCAACCCAGGGGGCGGGCGGCTACACCTTC	TRBV20-1	TRBJ1-2	TRBD1	.
CACMQGAGNTIYF	TGTGCCTGCATGCAGGGCGCTGGAAACACCATATATTTT	TRBV30	TRBJ1-3	.	few
CSASSSNQETQCF	TGCAGTGCTAGTTCCAGCAACCAAGAGACCCAGTGCTTC	TRBV20-1	TRBJ2-5	.	.
CASSWGLAPKETQYF	TGTGCCAGCAGCTGGGGACTAGCCCCCAAAGAGACCCAGTACTTC	TRBV11-3	TRBJ2-5	TRBD2	many
CASSAREGLTDTQYF	TGTGCCAGCAGCGCACGCGAGGGCCTCACAGATACGCAGTATTTT	TRBV9	TRBJ2-3	.	.